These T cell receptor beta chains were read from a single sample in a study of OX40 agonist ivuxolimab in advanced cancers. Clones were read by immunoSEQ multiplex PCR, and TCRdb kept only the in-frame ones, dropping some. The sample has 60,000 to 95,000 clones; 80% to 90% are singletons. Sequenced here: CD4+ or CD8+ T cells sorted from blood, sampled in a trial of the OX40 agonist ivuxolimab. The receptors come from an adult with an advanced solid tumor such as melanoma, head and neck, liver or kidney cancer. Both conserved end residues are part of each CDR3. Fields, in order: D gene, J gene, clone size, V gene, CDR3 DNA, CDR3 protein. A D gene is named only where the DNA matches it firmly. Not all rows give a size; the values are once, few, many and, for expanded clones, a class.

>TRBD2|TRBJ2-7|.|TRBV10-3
TGTGCCATCAGTGAGGGCGCGGGGGGCTACGAGCAGTACTTC
CAISEGAGGYEQYF
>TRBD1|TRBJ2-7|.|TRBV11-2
TGTGCCAGCAGAAAGACAGGGGGCGGTGAGCAGTACTTC
CASRKTGGGEQYF
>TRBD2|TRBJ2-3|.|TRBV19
TGTGCCAGTAGTCCGTTAGCGGGAGGTGGAGATACGCAGTATTTT
CASSPLAGGGDTQYF
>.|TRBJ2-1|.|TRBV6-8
TGTGCCAGCAGTTACTCGGGACAATCAGGGGACAATGAGCAGTTCTTC
CASSYSGQSGDNEQFF
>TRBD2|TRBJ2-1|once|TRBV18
TGTGCCAGCTCAGCGGGAGGGGCTGGTGGGAATGAGCAGTTCTTC
CASSAGGAGGNEQFF
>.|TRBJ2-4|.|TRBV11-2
TGTGCCAGCAGCTTACCTCCAGGGACAGCCAAAAACATTCAGTACTTC
CASSLPPGTAKNIQYF
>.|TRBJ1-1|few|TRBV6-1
TGTGCCAGCAGTGATGAGGTCAGCTGGGGGGGAGCTTTCTTT
CASSDEVSWGGAFF
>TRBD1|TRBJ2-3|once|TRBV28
TGTGCCAGCAGTCTTAGACAGGGCTTGGGTCCGCAGTATTTT
CASSLRQGLGPQYF
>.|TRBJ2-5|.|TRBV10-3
TGTGCCATCAGGACAGGCCTACAAGAGACCCAGTACTTC
CAIRTGLQETQYF
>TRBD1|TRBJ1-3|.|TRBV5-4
TGTGCCAGCAGCCCGGGACAGAGCTATGGAAACACCATATATTTT
CASSPGQSYGNTIYF
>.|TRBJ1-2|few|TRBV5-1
TGCGCCAGCAGCTTGGGACCCTCATTACTCTATGGCTACACCTTC
CASSLGPSLLYGYTF
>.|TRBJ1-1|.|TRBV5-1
TGCGCCAGCAGCTACAGAACAGGCGCCACATTGAACACTGAAGCTTTCTTT
CASSYRTGATLNTEAFF
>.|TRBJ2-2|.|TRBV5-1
TGCGCCAGCAGCCCTCAATTGGGTGACACCGGGGAGCTGTTTTTT
CASSPQLGDTGELFF
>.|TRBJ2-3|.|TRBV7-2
TGTGCCAGCAGCTTAGGGAGTTGGAGTACAGATACGCAGTATTTT
CASSLGSWSTDTQYF
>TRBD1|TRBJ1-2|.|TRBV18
TGTGCCAGCTCGGCCGGGACAGGGTCCATAAACTATGGCTACACCTTC
CASSAGTGSINYGYTF
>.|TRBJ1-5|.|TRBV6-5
TGTGCCAGCAATGACCAGGGTAGTCAGCCCCAGCATTTT
CASNDQGSQPQHF